A selection of T cell receptor beta chains follows, all from one sample in a study of breast tumors, draining lymph nodes, adjacent tissues. TCRdb fed the multiplex PCR reads into MiXCR, producing one record per CDR3 protein. The sample holds roughly 15,000 distinct CDR3 sequences, around half seen once. The material sequenced was tumor-adjacent breast tissue. The receptor source for this set is a female donor with breast cancer. Some clones in this sample may be carry-over from other donors' samples. Both conserved end residues are part of each CDR3. D genes are given only for firm matches. Some rows mark clone size as missing; the rest say once, few, many or name a class of expanded clone.

abundance: -
j_gene: TRBJ1-3
v_gene: TRBV10-2
d_gene: -
CDR3aa: CASSESAGVGNTIYF
CDR3nt: TGCGCCAGCAGTGAGTCTGCAGGGGTAGGAAACACCATATATTTT

abundance: -
j_gene: TRBJ2-7
v_gene: TRBV6-4
d_gene: TRBD1
CDR3aa: CASSHPTRTGPYEQYF
CDR3nt: TGTGCCAGCAGTCACCCTACCCGGACAGGCCCCTACGAGCAGTACTTC

abundance: medium-sized
j_gene: TRBJ2-3
v_gene: TRBV10-2
d_gene: TRBD2
CDR3aa: CAVGLAATDTQYF
CDR3nt: TGCGCCGTTGGCCTAGCGGCGACAGATACGCAGTATTTT

abundance: medium-sized
j_gene: TRBJ1-5
v_gene: TRBV4-2
d_gene: -
CDR3aa: CASSQGPNQPQHF
CDR3nt: TGTGCCAGCAGCCAGGGTCCCAATCAGCCCCAGCATTTT

abundance: medium-sized
j_gene: TRBJ2-7
v_gene: TRBV5-5
d_gene: -
CDR3aa: CASSGGTAYYEQYF
CDR3nt: TGTGCCAGCAGCGGCGGGACAGCTTACTACGAGCAGTACTTC

abundance: -
j_gene: TRBJ2-5
v_gene: TRBV20-1
d_gene: TRBD2
CDR3aa: CSARDRTSGRETQYF
CDR3nt: TGCAGTGCTAGAGATCGGACTAGCGGGAGAGAGACCCAGTACTTC

abundance: once
j_gene: TRBJ1-2
v_gene: TRBV20-1
d_gene: -
CDR3aa: CSARDIDSGGINYGYTF
CDR3nt: TGCAGTGCTAGAGATATCGACAGTGGAGGCATTAACTATGGCTACACCTTC

abundance: medium-sized
j_gene: TRBJ1-2
v_gene: TRBV18
d_gene: -
CDR3aa: CASSSGHQESYTF
CDR3nt: TGTGCCAGCTCATCGGGACATCAAGAGAGCTACACCTTC

abundance: -
j_gene: TRBJ2-7
v_gene: TRBV6-4
d_gene: TRBD2
CDR3aa: CASSAVRLAGSSYEQYF
CDR3nt: TGTGCCAGCAGTGCCGTTCGACTAGCGGGGAGCTCCTACGAGCAGTACTTC

abundance: many
j_gene: TRBJ1-5
v_gene: TRBV6-2/TRBV6-3
d_gene: -
CDR3aa: CASSLHRPNSNQPQHF
CDR3nt: TGTGCCAGCAGTCTCCACAGACCAAATAGCAATCAGCCCCAGCATTTT

abundance: -
j_gene: TRBJ1-1
v_gene: TRBV28
d_gene: -
CDR3aa: CASSFSPDTSHTEAFF
CDR3nt: TGTGCCAGCAGTTTCTCACCCGACACTTCACACACTGAAGCTTTCTTT

abundance: -
j_gene: TRBJ2-1
v_gene: TRBV2
d_gene: -
CDR3aa: CASRSEGFLQFF
CDR3nt: TGTGCCAGCAGGAGCGAGGGATTTCTGCAGTTCTTC

abundance: -
j_gene: TRBJ1-6
v_gene: TRBV25-1
d_gene: TRBD1
CDR3aa: CASRGTGNSPLHF
CDR3nt: TGTGCCAGCAGGGGGACAGGGAATTCACCCCTCCACTTT

abundance: -
j_gene: TRBJ2-1
v_gene: TRBV20-1
d_gene: -
CDR3aa: CSAKTFRRSSYNEQFF
CDR3nt: TGCAGTGCTAAAACCTTTCGGAGGAGCTCCTACAATGAGCAGTTCTTC

abundance: few
j_gene: TRBJ1-5
v_gene: TRBV5-1
d_gene: TRBD1
CDR3aa: CASSAGTVNHPQHF
CDR3nt: TGCGCCAGCAGCGCCGGGACAGTTAATCACCCCCAGCATTTT

abundance: many
j_gene: TRBJ1-5
v_gene: TRBV7-9
d_gene: -
CDR3aa: CASSATDNQPQHF
CDR3nt: TGTGCCAGCAGCGCGACAGATAATCAGCCCCAGCATTTT

abundance: -
j_gene: TRBJ2-3
v_gene: TRBV5-1
d_gene: TRBD2
CDR3aa: CASSLGAGVGDTQYF
CDR3nt: TGCGCCAGCAGCTTGGGAGCGGGAGTGGGAGATACGCAGTATTTT

abundance: medium-sized
j_gene: TRBJ1-5
v_gene: TRBV12-3/TRBV12-4
d_gene: -
CDR3aa: CASSLVNHGPQHF
CDR3nt: TGTGCCAGCAGTTTAGTGAACCACGGGCCCCAGCATTTT

abundance: few
j_gene: TRBJ1-6
v_gene: TRBV20-1
d_gene: TRBD1
CDR3aa: CSARVGTVATPLHF
CDR3nt: TGCAGTGCTAGAGTCGGGACAGTAGCTACCCCCCTCCACTTT

abundance: many
j_gene: TRBJ2-5
v_gene: TRBV9
d_gene: TRBD2
CDR3aa: CASSGGTSGRYLETQYF
CDR3nt: TGTGCCAGCAGCGGTGGGACTAGCGGGAGGTACCTAGAGACCCAGTACTTC

abundance: -
j_gene: TRBJ2-7
v_gene: TRBV7-3
d_gene: -
CDR3aa: CASSFSRGPSYEQYF
CDR3nt: TGTGCCAGCAGCTTTTCCCGGGGCCCCTCCTACGAGCAGTACTTC

abundance: medium-sized
j_gene: TRBJ1-6
v_gene: TRBV7-6
d_gene: -
CDR3aa: CASSLAGGNSPLHF
CDR3nt: TGTGCCAGCAGCTTAGCAGGGGGGAATTCACCCCTCCACTTT

abundance: -
j_gene: TRBJ2-7
v_gene: TRBV19
d_gene: -
CDR3aa: CASSIPDPPYEQYF
CDR3nt: TGTGCCAGTAGTATCCCAGACCCCCCCTACGAGCAGTACTTC

abundance: -
j_gene: TRBJ2-1
v_gene: TRBV9
d_gene: TRBD2
CDR3aa: CASSQLAGSFNEPFF
CDR3nt: TGTGCCAGCAGCCAACTAGCGGGAAGCTTCAATGAGCCGTTCTTC

abundance: -
j_gene: TRBJ2-7
v_gene: TRBV7-2
d_gene: -
CDR3aa: CASSFYICSFDGQHYEQYF
CDR3nt: -

abundance: many
j_gene: TRBJ2-3
v_gene: TRBV28
d_gene: -
CDR3aa: CASNPPDALTDTQYF
CDR3nt: TGTGCCAGCAACCCTCCGGATGCTCTCACAGATACGCAGTATTTT

abundance: -
j_gene: TRBJ2-5
v_gene: TRBV11-2
d_gene: TRBD2
CDR3aa: CASSSQPGLAQVHKETQYF
CDR3nt: TGTGCCAGCAGCTCACAACCGGGACTAGCGCAAGTCCACAAAGAGACCCAGTACTTC

abundance: -
j_gene: TRBJ2-5
v_gene: TRBV6-5
d_gene: TRBD2
CDR3aa: CASSYFASGTETQYF
CDR3nt: TGTGCCAGCAGTTACTTCGCTAGCGGGACGGAGACCCAGTACTTC

abundance: few
j_gene: TRBJ1-2
v_gene: TRBV29-1
d_gene: -
CDR3aa: CSVVGGNYGYTF
CDR3nt: TGCAGCGTTGTGGGGGGGAACTATGGCTACACCTTC

abundance: -
j_gene: TRBJ2-2
v_gene: TRBV15
d_gene: -
CDR3aa: CATSRENFQGGRPRTYRGELFF
CDR3nt: TGTGCCACCAGCAGAGAGAATTTCCAGGGCGGACGGCCGAGGACATACCGGGGGGAGCTGTTTTTT

abundance: few
j_gene: TRBJ2-3
v_gene: TRBV5-6
d_gene: TRBD2
CDR3aa: CASRWTSGLTDTQYF
CDR3nt: TGTGCCAGCAGGTGGACTAGCGGTTTAACAGATACGCAGTATTTT

abundance: -
j_gene: TRBJ2-5
v_gene: TRBV5-6
d_gene: -
CDR3aa: CASSQDFQETQYF
CDR3nt: TGTGCCAGCAGCCAAGACTTTCAAGAGACCCAGTACTTC

abundance: -
j_gene: TRBJ2-5
v_gene: TRBV9
d_gene: TRBD2
CDR3aa: CASSVVTSGNQETQYF
CDR3nt: TGTGCCAGCAGCGTCGTGACTAGCGGGAACCAAGAGACCCAGTACTTC

abundance: -
j_gene: TRBJ1-5
v_gene: TRBV2
d_gene: TRBD1
CDR3aa: CASATGENQPQHF
CDR3nt: TGTGCCAGCGCGACAGGGGAAAATCAGCCCCAGCATTTT

abundance: many
j_gene: TRBJ2-1
v_gene: TRBV6-5
d_gene: TRBD2
CDR3aa: CASSHGTSGSNEQFF
CDR3nt: TGTGCCAGCAGTCACGGGACTAGCGGGAGCAATGAGCAGTTCTTC

abundance: -
j_gene: TRBJ2-5
v_gene: TRBV5-4
d_gene: TRBD1
CDR3aa: CASSSDGTGGRETQYF
CDR3nt: TGTGCCAGCAGCAGCGACGGGACAGGGGGCCGGGAGACCCAGTACTTC

abundance: many
j_gene: TRBJ2-7
v_gene: TRBV7-3
d_gene: TRBD2
CDR3aa: CASSLAGAPPYYEQYF
CDR3nt: TGTGCCAGCAGCTTAGCGGGAGCACCTCCCTACTACGAGCAGTACTTC

abundance: -
j_gene: TRBJ2-7
v_gene: TRBV12-3/TRBV12-4
d_gene: TRBD1
CDR3aa: CASSSGTGGFNEQYF
CDR3nt: TGTGCCAGCAGTTCCGGGACAGGGGGTTTCAACGAGCAGTACTTC

abundance: once
j_gene: TRBJ1-5
v_gene: TRBV14
d_gene: -
CDR3aa: CASSHRDIPYSNQPQHF
CDR3nt: TGTGCCAGCAGCCATCGGGACATTCCTTATAGCAATCAGCCCCAGCATTTT

abundance: medium-sized
j_gene: TRBJ2-1
v_gene: TRBV12-3/TRBV12-4
d_gene: TRBD2
CDR3aa: CASSSGLANNEQFF
CDR3nt: TGTGCCAGCAGTTCGGGACTAGCGAACAATGAGCAGTTCTTC

abundance: -
j_gene: TRBJ1-6
v_gene: TRBV13
d_gene: TRBD1
CDR3aa: CASSIGQGAFVNSPLHF
CDR3nt: TGTGCCAGCAGCATCGGACAGGGGGCCTTTGTTAATTCACCCCTCCACTTT

abundance: -
j_gene: TRBJ1-5
v_gene: TRBV30
d_gene: -
CDR3aa: CAWGFRGDMPQHF
CDR3nt: TGTGCCTGGGGATTCCGGGGGGATATGCCCCAGCATTTT

abundance: -
j_gene: TRBJ1-2
v_gene: TRBV11-2
d_gene: -
CDR3aa: CASSLGQYTGYTF
CDR3nt: TGTGCCAGCAGCTTAGGACAGTATACTGGCTACACCTTC

abundance: many
j_gene: TRBJ2-1
v_gene: TRBV7-2
d_gene: -
CDR3aa: CASSLVAGF
CDR3nt: TGTGCCAGCAGCTTAGTGGCGGGGTTC

abundance: medium-sized
j_gene: TRBJ2-2
v_gene: TRBV5-1
d_gene: -
CDR3aa: CASSFVNTGELFF
CDR3nt: TGCGCCAGCAGCTTTGTTAACACCGGGGAGCTGTTTTTT

abundance: -
j_gene: TRBJ1-4
v_gene: TRBV7-9
d_gene: -
CDR3aa: CASSPRGSHNEKLFF
CDR3nt: TGTGCTAGCAGCCCGAGGGGCAGCCACAATGAAAAACTGTTTTTT

abundance: many
j_gene: TRBJ2-7
v_gene: TRBV6-2/TRBV6-3
d_gene: TRBD1
CDR3aa: CASGRRTGFYEQYF
CDR3nt: TGTGCCAGCGGGCGCCGGACAGGTTTTTACGAGCAGTACTTC

abundance: many
j_gene: TRBJ2-3
v_gene: TRBV6-2/TRBV6-3
d_gene: TRBD2
CDR3aa: CASSYATSGSSDTQYF
CDR3nt: TGTGCCAGCAGTTACGCTACTAGCGGGAGTTCAGATACGCAGTATTTT

abundance: many
j_gene: TRBJ2-3
v_gene: TRBV11-2
d_gene: -
CDR3aa: CASSLNQGGTDTQYF
CDR3nt: TGTGCCAGCAGCTTAAACCAGGGGGGCACGGATACGCAGTATTTT

abundance: many
j_gene: TRBJ2-1
v_gene: TRBV3-1
d_gene: TRBD2
CDR3aa: CASSQGTSGRSPFF
CDR3nt: TGTGCCAGCAGCCAGGGGACTAGCGGGAGGTCTCCGTTCTTC

abundance: -
j_gene: TRBJ2-3
v_gene: TRBV25-1
d_gene: -
CDR3aa: CASTEAGQGTDTQYF
CDR3nt: TGTGCCAGCACCGAGGCGGGACAAGGGACAGATACGCAGTATTTT